Presented here are 19 T cell receptor beta chains from one specimen sequenced in a study of OX40 agonist ivuxolimab in advanced cancers. Generated by immunoSEQ multiplex PCR, the TCRdb table keeps only in-frame clones and is missing some. The sample consists of around 94,000 clones, around 87% of them appearing once. The sample was CD4+ or CD8+ T cells sorted from blood, taken in a trial of the OX40 agonist ivuxolimab. Source of these receptors: an adult with an advanced solid tumor such as melanoma, head and neck, liver or kidney cancer.

The chain is built from TRBV5-1 and TRBJ2-2, with a tentative D call TRBD2 (6 bases). Trimming removed 3 bases from V and 0 bases from J, with 18 bases in between. The CDR3 is 18 residues long. CDR1 is SGHRS and CDR2 is YFSETQ in the germline V gene. Here the CDR3 reads CASSSRSIGGANTGELFF. The CDR3 bases are TGCGCCAGCAGCTCACGCTCCATCGGAGGGGCGAACACCGGGGAGCTGTTTTTT.

The J gene is TRBJ1-1, the V gene TRBV27, with a tentative D call TRBD1 (6 bases). Germline V gene lookup returns CDR1 MNHEY and CDR2 SMNVEV (reference sequence). The CDR3 length is 13 residues. V was pared by 2 bases and J by 5 bases, with 9 bases between. CDR3 sequence reads: CASSLTGRTEAFF. Here the CDR3 DNA reads TGTGCCAGCAGTTTAACAGGGAGGACTGAAGCTTTCTTT.

The chain employs TRBV6-5 and TRBJ1-2, with D possibly being TRBD1 (5 bases). This CDR3 region has 15 residues. In germline, CDR1 is MNHEY, CDR2 SVGAGI. With 0 bases removed from V and 8 bases from J, the gap between germline ends came to 16 bases. Here the CDR3 reads CASSYSVAGRSGYTF. The CDR3 coding sequence is TGTGCCAGCAGTTACTCGGTGGCAGGGAGAAGCGGCTACACCTTC.

J is TRBJ2-3 and V is TRBV6-4; the D gene is possibly TRBD2 (5 bases). Looked up from germline, CDR1 is MRHNA and CDR2 is SNTAGT. V lost 3 bases and J 4 bases, leaving 11 bases between the germline ends. The CDR3 loop spans 14 amino acids. The DNA for the CDR3 is TGTGCCAGCAGTGAAGGGCGGGCCCCAGATACGCAGTATTTT. Amino acid sequence: CASSEGRAPDTQYF.

The rearrangement links TRBV6-5 to TRBJ2-7; no clear D. The V gene lost 7 bases and the J gene lost 5 bases, with 15 bases spanning the gap. The CDR3 contains 13 residues. The germline V gene encodes CDR1 MNHEY and CDR2 SVGAGI. The CDR3 region has the DNA TGTGCCAGCACCCAGGTTCTACGACACGAGCAGTACTTC. This codes for CASTQVLRHEQYF.

The gene calls are TRBV5-8 and TRBJ1-1; a possible D gene is TRBD1 (6 bases). This CDR3 has 17 amino acids. The V end was cut by 2 bases, the J end by 1 base, with 18 bases between. CDR1 and CDR2 from the germline V gene are SGHTS and YDEGEE. The CDR3 here is CASSFTGPAGANTEAFF. CDR3 in DNA: TGTGCCAGCAGCTTTACGGGACCGGCAGGGGCGAACACTGAAGCTTTCTTT.

This chain joins TRBV6-1 and TRBJ1-6; tentative D call: TRBD1 (6 bases). Germline V gene sequence: CDR1 MNHNS, CDR2 SASEGT. V lost 2 bases and J lost 3, with 8 bases in between. The CDR3 loop spans 15 amino acids. The CDR3 sequence is CASSEKDSYNSPLHF. The DNA for the CDR3 is TGTGCCAGCAGTGAAAAGGACAGCTATAATTCACCCCTCCACTTT.

There are a few counts of this clone. The chain joins TRBV30 to TRBJ1-6; D not certain. The germline V gene has CDR1 GTSNPN and CDR2 SVGIG (reference sequence). Trimming pared 5 bases from V and 8 bases from J, leaving 16 bases between. This CDR3 is 14 amino acids long. The CDR3 reads CAWHSPIYDSPLHF. In DNA form, the CDR3 reads TGTGCCTGGCACAGCCCGATATATGATTCACCCCTCCACTTT.

This chain links TRBV6-5 with TRBJ2-7; maybe TRBD1 (6 bases). The germline V gene encodes CDR1 MNHEY and CDR2 SVGAGI. Trimming took 4 bases from V and 2 from J, leaving 9 bases between them. The CDR3 contains 13 residues. CDR3 loop: CASSSRTAYEQYF. The CDR3 nucleotides are TGTGCCAGCAGTTCCCGGACAGCCTACGAGCAGTACTTC.

This clone was recorded only once. The chain recombines TRBV9 with TRBJ2-1, with TRBD2 matching over 7 bases. After removal of 4 bases from V and 8 bases from J, the junction contained 15 bases not matched to a gene. Germline CDR1 is SGDLS and CDR2 is YYNGEE. The CDR3 consists of 16 residues. CDR3 in DNA: TGTGCCAGCAGCCCCCGGACTAGTCGGCAGGTCGATGAGCAGTTCTTC. Protein: CASSPRTSRQVDEQFF.

V is TRBV7-8 and J is TRBJ1-2; 7 nucleotides match TRBD1. V was pared by 4 bases and J by 3 bases, with 8 bases of the junction left unmatched. The CDR3 runs to 15 residues. The germline gives CDR1 SGHVS, CDR2 FQNEAQ. The CDR3 reads CASSSPNTGDYGYTF. Written as DNA, the CDR3 is TGTGCCAGCAGCTCCCCAAATACAGGGGACTATGGCTACACCTTC.

V and J are TRBV19 and TRBJ1-5; D remains unclear. Per the germline V gene, CDR1 is LNHDA and CDR2 is SQIVND (reference sequence). The CDR3 has 16 residues. V lost 5 bases and J lost 1, with 15 bases in between. The CDR3 DNA reads as TGTGCCAGTAGTCCACGGGGAGCCGAAAGCAATCAGCCCCAGCATTTT. It codes for CASSPRGAESNQPQHF. The whole variable domain, filled in from reference TRBV19 and TRBJ1-5, reads DGGITQSPKYLFRKEGQNVTLSCEQNLNHDAMYWYRQDPGQGLRLIYYSQIVNDFQKGDIAEGYSVSREKKESFPLTVTSAQKNPTAFYLCASSPRGAESNQPQHFGDGTRLSIL.

The chain couples TRBV13 to TRBJ2-1; 14 bases fit TRBD2. This CDR3 spans 19 amino acids. In germline, CDR1 is PRHDT, CDR2 FYEKMQ (reference sequence). With 5 bases clipped from V and 0 bases from J, the junction kept 9 bases outside the gene matches. The CDR3 region is CASSPGGLAGGSSYNEQFF. The DNA of the CDR3 is TGTGCCAGCAGCCCAGGCGGACTAGCGGGGGGTAGCTCCTACAATGAGCAGTTCTTC.

The chain has TRBV7-2 and TRBJ2-5; 11 nucleotides match TRBD2. Germline CDR1 is SGHTA and CDR2 is FQGNSA. The CDR3 extends over 16 amino acids. Germline trimming cut 4 bases from V and 2 bases from J; bases unmatched to any gene: 6. Written as DNA, the CDR3 is TGTGCCAGCAGCTCGTCCATAGCGGGGGGGCAAGAGACCCAGTACTTC. It codes for CASSSSIAGGQETQYF. The full variable domain, rest sourced from reference TRBV7-2 and TRBJ2-5, is GAGVSQSPSNKVTEKGKDVELRCDPISGHTALYWYRQSLGQGLEFLIYFQGNSAPDKSGLPSDRFSAERTGGSVSTLTIQRTQQEDSAVYLCASSSSIAGGQETQYFGPGTRLLVL.

The genes are TRBV18 and TRBJ2-6, with a possible D match to TRBD2 (5 bases). Germline CDR1 and CDR2: KGHSH and LQKENI. Between the trimmed V and J ends, which lost 6 bases and 2 bases, there was a span of 20 bases. CDR3 length equals 18 residues. The CDR3 loop is CASSSEGRETAGANVLTF. The CDR3 DNA reads as TGTGCCAGCTCTTCCGAAGGACGGGAAACTGCTGGGGCCAACGTCCTGACTTTC.

The chain employs TRBV5-4 and TRBJ1-1; the D gene is possibly TRBD1 (5 bases). Per germline, CDR1 SGHNT and CDR2 YYREEE (reference sequence). Trimming left V 4 bases short and J 1 base short, with 8 bases between. The CDR3 extends over 13 amino acids. CDR3 bases: TGTGCCAGCAGCCGACAGCCGAACACTGAAGCTTTCTTT. Its protein is CASSRQPNTEAFF.

CDR3 residues: CASSNRQGKFQPQHF. Here the CDR3 DNA reads TGTGCCAGTAGTAACAGACAGGGGAAGTTTCAGCCCCAGCATTTT. The V call is TRBV19, the J call TRBJ1-5; 8 nucleotides align to TRBD1. The V gene end was trimmed by 4 bases and the J gene end by 6 bases; junction bases not matched to a gene: 8. This CDR3 spans 15 amino acids. Germline CDR1 reads LNHDA; CDR2 reads SQIVND (reference sequence). Drawing the rest from reference TRBV19 and TRBJ1-5, the complete variable domain is DGGITQSPKYLFRKEGQNVTLSCEQNLNHDAMYWYRQDPGQGLRLIYYSQIVNDFQKGDIAEGYSVSREKKESFPLTVTSAQKNPTAFYLCASSNRQGKFQPQHFGDGTRLSIL.

The chain links TRBV11-2 to TRBJ1-2; the D gene is possibly TRBD1 (6 bases). Looked up from germline, CDR1 is SGHAT and CDR2 is FQNNGV. V gave up 6 bases and J gave up 8 bases, with 22 bases separating them. CDR3 length equals 15 residues. The CDR3 spells CASSFEGGWVLGYTF. CDR3 DNA: TGTGCCAGCAGTTTCGAGGGGGGATGGGTTTTGGGCTACACCTTC.

The chain carries TRBV6-5 and TRBJ2-2; 8 nucleotides line up with TRBD1. The CDR3 covers 14 residues. The germline CDR1 and CDR2 sequences are MNHEY and SVGAGI. V trimming: 5 bases; J trimming: 5 bases; junction bases outside the gene matches: 4. Written as DNA, the CDR3 is TGTGCCAGCAGTCTACAGGGGGAAACCGGGGAGCTGTTTTTT. Its translation: CASSLQGETGELFF.